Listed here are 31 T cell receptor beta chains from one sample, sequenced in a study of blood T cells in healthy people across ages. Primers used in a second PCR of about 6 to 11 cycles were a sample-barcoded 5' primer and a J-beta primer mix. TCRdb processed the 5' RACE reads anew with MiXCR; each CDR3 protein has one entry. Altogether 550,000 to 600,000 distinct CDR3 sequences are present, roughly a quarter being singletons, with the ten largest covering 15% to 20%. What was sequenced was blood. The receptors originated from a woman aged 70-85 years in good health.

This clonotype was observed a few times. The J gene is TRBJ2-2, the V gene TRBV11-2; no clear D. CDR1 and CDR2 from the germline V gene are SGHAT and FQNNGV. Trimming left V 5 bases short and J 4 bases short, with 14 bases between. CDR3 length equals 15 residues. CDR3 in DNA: TGTGCCAGCAGCCTTAGTGGGTCCTTCACCGGGGAGCTGTTTTTT. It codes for CASSLSGSFTGELFF.

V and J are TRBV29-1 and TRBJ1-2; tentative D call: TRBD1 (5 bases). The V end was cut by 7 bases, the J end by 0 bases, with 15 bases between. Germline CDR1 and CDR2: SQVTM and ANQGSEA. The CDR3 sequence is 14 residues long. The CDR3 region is CSAKDTSSNYGYTF. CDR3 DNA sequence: TGCAGCGCTAAGGACACCTCCTCTAACTATGGCTACACCTTC.

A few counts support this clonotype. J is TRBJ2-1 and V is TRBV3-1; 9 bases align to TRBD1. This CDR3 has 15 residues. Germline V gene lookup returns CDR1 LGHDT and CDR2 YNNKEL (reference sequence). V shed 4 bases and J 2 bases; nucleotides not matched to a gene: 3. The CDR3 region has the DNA TGTGCCAGCAGCCGACAGGGGGTCGCCTACAATGAGCAGTTCTTC. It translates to CASSRQGVAYNEQFF.

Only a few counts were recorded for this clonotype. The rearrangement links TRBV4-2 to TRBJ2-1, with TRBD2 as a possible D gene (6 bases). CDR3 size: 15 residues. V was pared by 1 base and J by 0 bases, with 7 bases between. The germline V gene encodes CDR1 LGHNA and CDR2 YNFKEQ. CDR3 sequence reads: CASSQATSSYNEQFF. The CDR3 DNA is TGTGCCAGCAGCCAAGCGACTAGCTCCTACAATGAGCAGTTCTTC.

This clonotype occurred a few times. CDR3 amino acids: CASSSLTTLYGYTF. The CDR3 DNA follows: TGCGCCAGCAGCTCCCTAACGACCCTCTATGGCTACACCTTC. The chain couples TRBV5-1 to TRBJ1-2, with D unclear. The CDR3 length is 14 residues. V lost 3 bases and J lost 4, with 13 bases in between. Looked up from germline, CDR1 is SGHRS and CDR2 is YFSETQ.

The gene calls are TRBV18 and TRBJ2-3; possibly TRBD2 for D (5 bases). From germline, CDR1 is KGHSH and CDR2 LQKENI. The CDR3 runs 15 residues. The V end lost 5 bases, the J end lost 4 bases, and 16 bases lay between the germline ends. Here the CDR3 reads CASSARSHGADTQYF. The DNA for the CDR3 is TGTGCCAGCTCAGCTCGATCACACGGGGCAGATACGCAGTATTTT. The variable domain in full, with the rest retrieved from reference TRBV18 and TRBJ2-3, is NAGVMQNPRHLVRRRGQEARLRCSPMKGHSHVYWYRQLPEEGLKFMVYLQKENIIDESGMPKERFSAEFPKEGPSILRIQQVVRGDSAAYFCASSARSHGADTQYFGPGTRLTVL.

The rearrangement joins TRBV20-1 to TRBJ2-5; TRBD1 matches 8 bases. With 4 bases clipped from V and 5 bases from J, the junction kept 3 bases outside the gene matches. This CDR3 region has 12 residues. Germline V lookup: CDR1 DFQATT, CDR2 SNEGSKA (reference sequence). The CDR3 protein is CSATRQGETQYF. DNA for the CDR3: TGCAGTGCTACCCGACAGGGGGAGACCCAGTACTTC.

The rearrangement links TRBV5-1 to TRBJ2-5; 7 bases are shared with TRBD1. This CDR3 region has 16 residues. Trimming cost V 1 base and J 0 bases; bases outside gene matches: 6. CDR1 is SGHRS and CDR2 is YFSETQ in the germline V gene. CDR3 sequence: CASSLWGQQHQETQYF. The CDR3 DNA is TGCGCCAGCAGCTTGTGGGGACAGCAGCACCAAGAGACCCAGTACTTC.

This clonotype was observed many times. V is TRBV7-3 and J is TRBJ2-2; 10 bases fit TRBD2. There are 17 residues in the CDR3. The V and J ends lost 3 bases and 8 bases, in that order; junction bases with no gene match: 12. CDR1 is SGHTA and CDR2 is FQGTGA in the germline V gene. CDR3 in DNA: TGTGCCAGCAGCTTCTCCGGGACTAGCGCCTCGGGTGGGGAGCTGTTTTTT. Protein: CASSFSGTSASGGELFF.

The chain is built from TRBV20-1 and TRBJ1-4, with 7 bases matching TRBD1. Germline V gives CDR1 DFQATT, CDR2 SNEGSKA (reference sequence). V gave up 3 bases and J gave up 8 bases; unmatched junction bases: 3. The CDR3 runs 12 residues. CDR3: CSARTQGEKLFF. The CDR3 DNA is TGCAGTGCTAGGACACAGGGGGAAAAACTGTTTTTT.

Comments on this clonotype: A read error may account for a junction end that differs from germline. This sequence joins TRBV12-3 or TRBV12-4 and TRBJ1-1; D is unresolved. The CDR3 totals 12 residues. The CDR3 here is CASSLFNSEAFF. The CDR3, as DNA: TGTGCCAGCAGTTTATTTAACAGTGAAGCTTTCTTT.

The CDR3 reads CSVDRADEQYF. The CDR3 DNA sequence: TGCAGCGTTGATAGGGCCGACGAGCAGTACTTC. The chain has TRBV29-1 and TRBJ2-7; D remains unclear. CDR1 and CDR2 from the germline V gene are SQVTM and ANQGSEA. V was clipped by 3 bases and J by 5 bases, with 8 bases between them. The CDR3 has 11 amino acids.

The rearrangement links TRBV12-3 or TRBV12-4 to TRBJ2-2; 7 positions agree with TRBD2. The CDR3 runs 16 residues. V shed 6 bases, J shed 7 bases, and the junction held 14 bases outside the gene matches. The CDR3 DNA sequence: TGTGCCAGCAGACCTAGCGGTGGGGCCTCCCTCGGGGAGCTGTTTTTT. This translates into CASRPSGGASLGELFF.

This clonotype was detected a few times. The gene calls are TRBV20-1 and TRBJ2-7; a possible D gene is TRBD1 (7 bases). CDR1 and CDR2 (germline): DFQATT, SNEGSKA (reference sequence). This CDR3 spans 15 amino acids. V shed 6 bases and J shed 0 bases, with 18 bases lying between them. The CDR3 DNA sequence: TGCAGTGCAGGGAGGCTTAGGACAGGCTCCTACGAGCAGTACTTC. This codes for CSAGRLRTGSYEQYF.

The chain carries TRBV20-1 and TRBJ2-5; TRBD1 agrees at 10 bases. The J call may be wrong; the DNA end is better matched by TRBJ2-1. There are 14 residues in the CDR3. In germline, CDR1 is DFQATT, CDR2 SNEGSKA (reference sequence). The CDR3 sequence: CSARPTGGKNEQFF. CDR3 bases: TGCAGTGCTAGACCGACAGGGGGCAAAAATGAGCAGTTCTTC.

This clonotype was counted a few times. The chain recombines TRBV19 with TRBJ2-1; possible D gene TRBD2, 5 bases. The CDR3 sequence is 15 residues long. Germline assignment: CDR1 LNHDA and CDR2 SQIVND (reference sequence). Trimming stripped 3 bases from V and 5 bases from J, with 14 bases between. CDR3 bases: TGTGCCAGTAGTATCAATGCAATGGGAGACAATGAGCAGTTCTTC. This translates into CASSINAMGDNEQFF.

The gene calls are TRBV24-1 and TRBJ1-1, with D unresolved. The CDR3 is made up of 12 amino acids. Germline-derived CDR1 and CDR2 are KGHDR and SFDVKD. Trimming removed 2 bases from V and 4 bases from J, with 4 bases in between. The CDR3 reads CATSDSGTEAFF. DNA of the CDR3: TGTGCCACCAGTGATTCTGGCACTGAAGCTTTCTTT.

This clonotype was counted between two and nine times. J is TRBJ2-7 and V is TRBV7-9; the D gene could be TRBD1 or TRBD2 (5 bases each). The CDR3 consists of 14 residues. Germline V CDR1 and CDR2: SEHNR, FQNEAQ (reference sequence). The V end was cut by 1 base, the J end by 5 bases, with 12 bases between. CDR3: CASSLGQPRDEQYF. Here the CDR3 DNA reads TGTGCCAGCAGCTTAGGACAGCCGAGGGACGAGCAGTACTTC.

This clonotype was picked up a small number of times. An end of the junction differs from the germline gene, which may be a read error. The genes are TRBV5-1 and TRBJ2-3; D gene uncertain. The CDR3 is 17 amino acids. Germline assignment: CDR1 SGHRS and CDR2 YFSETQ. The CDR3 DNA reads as TGCGCCAGCAGCTTGGGACCCCAGCTAGGCAGCACAGATACGCGGTATTTT. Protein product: CASSLGPQLGSTDTRYF. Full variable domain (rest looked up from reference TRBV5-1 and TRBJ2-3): KAGVTQTPRYLIKTRGQQVTLSCSPISGHRSVSWYQQTPGQGLQFLFEYFSETQRNKGNFPGRFSGRQFSNSRSEMNVSTLELGDSALYLCASSLGPQLGSTDTRYFGPGTRLTVL.

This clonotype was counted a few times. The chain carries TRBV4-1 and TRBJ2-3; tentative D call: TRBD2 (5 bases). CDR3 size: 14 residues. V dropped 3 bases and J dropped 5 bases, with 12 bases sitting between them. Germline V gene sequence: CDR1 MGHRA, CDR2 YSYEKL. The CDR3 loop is CASSHRRGGDTQYF. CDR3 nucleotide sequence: TGCGCCAGCAGCCACCGCAGAGGAGGAGATACGCAGTATTTT.

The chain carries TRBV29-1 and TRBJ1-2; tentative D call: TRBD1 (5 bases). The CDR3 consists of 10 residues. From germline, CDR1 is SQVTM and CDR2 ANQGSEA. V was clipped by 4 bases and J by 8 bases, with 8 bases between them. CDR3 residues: CSVGQRGYTF. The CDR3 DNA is TGCAGCGTTGGACAGAGGGGCTACACCTTC.

CDR3 residues: CASSIGLAPYEQYF. Written as DNA, the CDR3 is TGTGCCAGCAGCATTGGACTAGCTCCCTACGAGCAGTACTTC. The rearrangement uses TRBV7-3 and TRBJ2-7; 8 nucleotides match TRBD2. Germline V lookup: CDR1 SGHTA, CDR2 FQGTGA. V trimming: 5 bases; J trimming: 2 bases; junction bases outside the gene matches: 5. The CDR3 runs to 14 residues.

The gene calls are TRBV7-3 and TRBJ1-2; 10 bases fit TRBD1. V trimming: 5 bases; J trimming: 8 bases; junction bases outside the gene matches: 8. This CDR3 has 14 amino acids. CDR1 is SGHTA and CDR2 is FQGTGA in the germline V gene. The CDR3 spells CASSPYPTGGGYTF. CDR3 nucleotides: TGTGCCAGCAGCCCCTACCCGACAGGGGGCGGCTACACCTTC.

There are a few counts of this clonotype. The CDR3 nucleotides read TGTGCCAGCAGCCAAAGTCAAGGATCCTATGGCTACACCTTC. Protein sequence: CASSQSQGSYGYTF. The rearrangement joins TRBV3-1 to TRBJ1-2; D is undetermined. CDR3 length: 14 amino acids. Germline lookup yields CDR1 LGHDT and CDR2 YNNKEL (reference sequence). V was pared by 2 bases and J by 4 bases, with 11 bases between.

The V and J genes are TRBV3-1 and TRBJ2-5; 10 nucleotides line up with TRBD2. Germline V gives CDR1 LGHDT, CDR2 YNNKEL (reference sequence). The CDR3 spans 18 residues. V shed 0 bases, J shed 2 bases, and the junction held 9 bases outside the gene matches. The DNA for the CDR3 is TGTGCCAGCAGCCAAGATCTAGGGGCTAGCGGGAGACAAGAGACCCAGTACTTC. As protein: CASSQDLGASGRQETQYF.

The CDR3 region has the DNA TGTGCCAGCAGAGCCTCGGGACAGGGGAATAATGAAAAACTGTTTTTT. Protein product: CASRASGQGNNEKLFF. The V gene is TRBV2, the J gene TRBJ1-4, with 10 positions matching TRBD1. V dropped 6 bases and J dropped 4; count of bases not matched to a gene: 8. The CDR3 has 16 residues. Looked up from germline, CDR1 is SNHLY and CDR2 is FYNNEI.

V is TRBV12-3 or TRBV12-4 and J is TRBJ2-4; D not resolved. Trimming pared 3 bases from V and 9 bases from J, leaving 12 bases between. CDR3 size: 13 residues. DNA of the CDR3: TGTGCCAGCAGTTTGATTCGGGCTAGCATTCAGTACTTC. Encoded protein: CASSLIRASIQYF.

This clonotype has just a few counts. DNA for the CDR3: TGCAGTGCTAGAGATGCGTACAATGAGCAGTTCTTC. This gives the protein CSARDAYNEQFF. This chain joins TRBV20-1 and TRBJ2-1, with D unclear. This CDR3 spans 12 amino acids. V was trimmed by 0 bases and J by 4 bases, leaving 4 bases between them. CDR1 and CDR2 from the germline V gene are DFQATT and SNEGSKA (reference sequence).

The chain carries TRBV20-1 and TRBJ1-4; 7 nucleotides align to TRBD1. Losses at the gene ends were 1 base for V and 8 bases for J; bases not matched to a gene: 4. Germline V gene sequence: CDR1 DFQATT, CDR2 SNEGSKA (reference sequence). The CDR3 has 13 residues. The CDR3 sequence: CSARGQGGEKLFF. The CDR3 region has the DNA TGCAGTGCTAGAGGACAGGGAGGAGAAAAACTGTTTTTT.

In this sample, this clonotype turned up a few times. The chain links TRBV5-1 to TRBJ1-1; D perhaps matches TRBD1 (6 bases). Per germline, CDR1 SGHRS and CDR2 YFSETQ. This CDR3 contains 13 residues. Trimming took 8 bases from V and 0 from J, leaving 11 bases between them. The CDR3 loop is CASATGLNTEAFF. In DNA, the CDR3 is TGCGCCAGTGCGACAGGATTGAACACTGAAGCTTTCTTT.

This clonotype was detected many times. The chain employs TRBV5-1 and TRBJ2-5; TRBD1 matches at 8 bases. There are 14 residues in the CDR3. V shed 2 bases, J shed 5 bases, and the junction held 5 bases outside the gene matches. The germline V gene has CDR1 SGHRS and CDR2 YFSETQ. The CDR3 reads CASSFAGGEETQYF. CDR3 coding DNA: TGCGCCAGCAGCTTCGCAGGGGGCGAGGAGACCCAGTACTTC.